The 30 T cell receptor beta chains reported below all come from one sample, sequenced in a study of neurological immune-mediated disorders. TCRdb fed the 5' RACE reads into MiXCR, producing one record per CDR3 protein. The data show roughly 80,000 distinct CDR3 sequences, around 9.9% seen once. Sequenced sample: PBMCs. Receptor source: a man aged 50 to 60 in good health.

This clonotype appeared many times. The chain uses TRBV20-1 and TRBJ2-5; 8 nucleotides align to TRBD2. The germline CDR1 and CDR2 sequences are DFQATT and SNEGSKA (reference sequence). J was trimmed by 4 bases and V by 6 bases; bases with no gene match: 13. The CDR3 contains 15 residues. The CDR3 spells CSATPSGSRGETQYF. CDR3 coding DNA: TGCAGTGCGACCCCCAGCGGGAGCCGCGGAGAGACCCAGTACTTC.

This clonotype was counted at least ten times. The rearrangement joins TRBV7-2 to TRBJ2-4; possible D gene TRBD2, 6 bases. The CDR3 has 14 amino acids. Germline CDR1 and CDR2: SGHTA and FQGNSA. V lost 8 bases and J lost 1, with 12 bases in between. The CDR3 DNA sequence: TGTGCCAGCGCGGGCGGGGCTGCCAAAAACATTCAGTACTTC. Translation gives CASAGGAAKNIQYF.

This clonotype was counted at least ten times. This chain uses TRBV10-3 with TRBJ1-4, with D uncertain. The length of the CDR3 is 16 residues. In germline, CDR1 is ENHRY, CDR2 SYGVKD. Deletions cut 0 bases from V and 7 bases from J, with 15 bases between. CDR3 coding DNA: TGTGCCATCAGTGAGTCTGAGGGCATGGGCGGTGAAAAACTGTTTTTT. Translated, it gives CAISESEGMGGEKLFF.

This clonotype was recorded many times. J is TRBJ2-2 and V is TRBV5-1; perhaps TRBD2 as D (6 bases). The CDR3 extends over 13 amino acids. Germline V gives CDR1 SGHRS, CDR2 YFSETQ. V was shortened by 0 bases and J by 6 bases, with 6 bases between the two germline ends. CDR3 nucleotide sequence: TGCGCCAGCAGCTTGGCTAGCGCCGGGGAGCTGTTTTTT. Translating gives CASSLASAGELFF.

This clonotype was recorded at least ten times. The chain combines TRBV27 with TRBJ2-1; 8 bases are shared with TRBD2. The CDR3 has 14 amino acids. Germline CDR1 is MNHEY and CDR2 is SMNVEV (reference sequence). J lost 4 bases, V lost 6 bases, and 5 bases had no gene match. The CDR3 spells CASRELAEYNEQFF. The CDR3 nucleotides read TGTGCCAGCAGGGAACTAGCGGAGTACAATGAGCAGTTCTTC.

This clonotype appeared many times. This chain uses TRBV5-1 with TRBJ2-3; 8 positions match TRBD2. Germline V gives CDR1 SGHRS, CDR2 YFSETQ. The length of the CDR3 is 12 residues. Trimming cost V 3 bases and J 6 bases; bases outside gene matches: 0. DNA of the CDR3: TGCGCCAGCAGCTCGGGGGGGGATACGCAGTATTTT. Translation: CASSSGGDTQYF.

This clonotype was seen repeatedly, ten times or more. The chain links TRBV20-1 to TRBJ1-2; D is perhaps TRBD1 (6 bases). Germline CDR1 DFQATT, CDR2 SNEGSKA (reference sequence). The CDR3 consists of 14 residues. The V and J ends lost 0 bases and 4 bases respectively, with 12 bases between them. In DNA form, the CDR3 reads TGCAGTGCTAGAGACGGACAGCAACTCTATGGCTACACCTTC. This encodes CSARDGQQLYGYTF.

This clonotype was seen at least ten times. V and J are TRBV20-1 and TRBJ2-3; D might be TRBD2 (6 bases). The germline V and J ends were trimmed by 0 bases and 3 bases, with 13 bases remaining between them. The CDR3 length is 15 residues. Germline lookup yields CDR1 DFQATT and CDR2 SNEGSKA (reference sequence). The CDR3 DNA sequence: TGCAGTGCTAGAGACTTGGACTATAAGACAGATACGCAGTATTTT. The encoded protein is CSARDLDYKTDTQYF.

This clonotype came up many times. The chain carries TRBV5-5 and TRBJ1-4; the D is unclear. Trimming left V 0 bases short and J 8 bases short, with 8 bases between. Germline-derived CDR1 and CDR2 are SGHKS and YYEKEE (reference sequence). The CDR3 loop spans 13 amino acids. Here the CDR3 DNA reads TGTGCCAGCAGCTTGGTCTCAGGAGAAAAACTGTTTTTT. Protein product: CASSLVSGEKLFF.

A note on this clonotype: Germline is not matched at one junction end, which may reflect a read error. The chain combines TRBV27 with TRBJ1-1, with 8 bases identical to TRBD1. Germline V lookup: CDR1 MNHEY, CDR2 SMNVEV (reference sequence). The length of the CDR3 is 14 residues. CDR3 loop: CANKRTGRWTEAFF. CDR3 DNA sequence: TGCGCCAACAAAAGGACAGGGCGGTGGACTGAAGCTTTCTTT.

Only a few counts were recorded for this clonotype. The germline gene is not matched at one end of the junction; a read error may be the cause. The rearrangement links TRBV20-1 to TRBJ2-7, with 10 bases fitting TRBD2. CDR3 length: 14 amino acids. Germline V gene lookup returns CDR1 DFQATT and CDR2 SNEGSKA (reference sequence). The DNA for the CDR3 is TGCAGCGGAGACAGACTAGCGGGTTTGAACGAGCAGTGCTTC. Amino acid sequence: CSGDRLAGLNEQCF.

This clonotype occurred many times. The chain links TRBV10-3 to TRBJ2-1; 11 nucleotides align to TRBD2. The CDR3 totals 16 residues. The V and J ends lost 7 bases and 7 bases, in that order; junction bases with no gene match: 12. Per germline, CDR1 ENHRY and CDR2 SYGVKD. CDR3 DNA sequence: TGTGCCATCAATGAAGGTAGCGGGGGGGCCGGGAATGAGCAGTTCTTC. Translated: CAINEGSGGAGNEQFF.

This clonotype was seen repeatedly, ten times or more. The V and J genes are TRBV20-1 and TRBJ1-4; D remains unclear. Germline-derived CDR1 and CDR2 are DFQATT and SNEGSKA (reference sequence). The CDR3 spans 16 residues. The V end lost 0 bases, the J end lost 0 bases, and 11 bases lay between the germline ends. This CDR3 reads CSARDRRGTTNEKLFF. DNA of the CDR3: TGCAGTGCTAGAGATCGACGGGGAACAACTAATGAAAAACTGTTTTTT.

About this clonotype: A read error may be the cause here, since a much bigger clone is one base away. The chain uses TRBV10-3 and TRBJ2-3, with D unresolved. Per germline, CDR1 ENHRY and CDR2 SYGVKD. CDR3 length equals 16 residues. For the CDR3, the DNA is TGTGTCATCAGCAACTCTTGGAGCCAAATCACAGATACGCAGTATTTT. It specifies CVISNSWSQITDTQYF.

This clonotype came up many times. The chain uses TRBV6-5 and TRBJ2-1; TRBD2 matches 7 bases. Germline V gene sequence: CDR1 MNHEY, CDR2 SVGAGI. The ends lost 4 bases at V and 6 bases at J; junction bases unmatched: 9. This CDR3 is built from 15 residues. DNA for the CDR3: TGTGCCAGCAGTTGGGGCGGGAGCAGTTCCAATGAGCAGTTCTTC. Translated, it gives CASSWGGSSSNEQFF.

This clonotype was detected ten times or more. The chain employs TRBV12-3 or TRBV12-4 and TRBJ2-1, with a tentative D call TRBD1 (6 bases). This CDR3 spans 14 amino acids. Trimming cost V 6 bases and J 1 base, with 10 bases left between them. For the CDR3, the DNA is TGTGCCAGCAGCAAACAGGGTTCCTACAATGAGCAGTTCTTC. Protein product: CASSKQGSYNEQFF.

The rearrangement uses TRBV28 and TRBJ1-2; D is perhaps TRBD1 (6 bases). The length of the CDR3 is 14 residues. Germline values: CDR1 MDHEN, CDR2 SYDVKM. With 4 bases removed from V and 8 bases from J, the gap between germline ends came to 17 bases. CDR3 loop: CASSSDRRWGGYTF. The CDR3 DNA sequence: TGTGCCAGCAGTTCCGACAGGAGGTGGGGGGGCTACACCTTC.

The chain couples TRBV5-6 to TRBJ1-2; tentatively, D is TRBD1 (5 bases). The germline gives CDR1 SGHDT, CDR2 YYEEEE. V gave up 3 bases and J gave up 5 bases, with 8 bases separating them. This CDR3 has 12 residues. The CDR3 loop is CASSSEGYGYTF. CDR3 DNA: TGTGCCAGCAGCTCCGAGGGGTATGGCTACACCTTC.

This clonotype was detected ten times or more. The chain couples TRBV3-1 to TRBJ2-7; D not certain. Germline CDR1 is LGHDT and CDR2 is YNNKEL (reference sequence). The CDR3 loop spans 14 amino acids. V was shortened by 1 base and J by 2 bases, with 9 bases between the two germline ends. The CDR3 loop is CASSQAGTAYEQYF. For the CDR3, the DNA is TGTGCCAGCAGCCAAGCAGGCACGGCCTACGAGCAGTACTTC.

This clonotype occurred many times. This chain connects TRBV5-1 to TRBJ1-1; D is unclear. CDR1 and CDR2 from the germline V gene are SGHRS and YFSETQ. The V end was cut by 0 bases, the J end by 0 bases, with 6 bases between. The CDR3 spans 14 residues. CDR3 in amino acids: CASSLEHLNTEAFF. CDR3 DNA: TGCGCCAGCAGCTTGGAGCACCTGAACACTGAAGCTTTCTTT.

Ten or more counts support this clonotype. This CDR3 is CASSWAPSPTDTQYF. In nucleotides, the CDR3 is TGCGCCAGCAGCTGGGCCCCCTCCCCCACAGATACGCAGTATTTT. The chain couples TRBV5-1 to TRBJ2-3, with D uncertain. The CDR3 has 15 residues. Germline CDR1 SGHRS, CDR2 YFSETQ. The V end was cut by 3 bases, the J end by 2 bases, with 13 bases between. Variable domain in full (rest from reference TRBV5-1 and TRBJ2-3): KAGVTQTPRYLIKTRGQQVTLSCSPISGHRSVSWYQQTPGQGLQFLFEYFSETQRNKGNFPGRFSGRQFSNSRSEMNVSTLELGDSALYLCASSWAPSPTDTQYFGPGTRLTVL.

This clonotype was picked up many times. V gene TRBV7-2 combines with J gene TRBJ2-1; TRBD1 matches 7 bases. The V gene end was trimmed by 5 bases and the J gene end by 7 bases; junction bases not matched to a gene: 11. Per the germline V gene, CDR1 is SGHTA and CDR2 is FQGNSA. The CDR3 covers 15 residues. CDR3: CASSPRRQGRNEQFF. The CDR3 DNA sequence: TGTGCCAGCAGCCCCCGGAGACAGGGTAGAAATGAGCAGTTCTTC.

In its sample, this clonotype was seen many times. The chain links TRBV29-1 to TRBJ2-6; D may be TRBD1 (6 bases). Per germline, CDR1 SQVTM and CDR2 ANQGSEA. The CDR3 extends over 16 amino acids. Trimming took off 2 bases at V and 0 bases at J, with 11 bases between the two ends. The CDR3 DNA reads TGCAGCGTTGAACTCGGACAGCTCTCTGGGGCCAACGTCCTGACTTTC. This encodes CSVELGQLSGANVLTF.

This clonotype was counted many times. The chain carries TRBV5-1 and TRBJ2-6; TRBD2 matches 8 bases. The CDR3 consists of 17 residues. The germline CDR1 and CDR2 sequences are SGHRS and YFSETQ. The trim removed 1 base at V and 2 bases at J, leaving 5 bases unmatched. CDR3 sequence: CASSLRIGGAGANVLTF. Here the CDR3 DNA reads TGCGCCAGCAGCTTGAGGATCGGGGGGGCTGGGGCCAACGTCCTGACTTTC.

This clonotype was counted ten times or more. The chain employs TRBV29-1 and TRBJ2-1; TRBD1 might be the D (5 bases). Germline CDR1 SQVTM, CDR2 ANQGSEA. The CDR3 consists of 13 residues. V was cut by 1 base and J by 9 bases, with 13 bases left in between. CDR3: CSVEASATGEQFF. The CDR3 region has the DNA TGCAGCGTTGAAGCGTCCGCAACAGGTGAGCAGTTCTTC.

This clonotype was observed at least ten times. The chain uses TRBV18 and TRBJ1-2; D not certain. CDR3 length: 13 amino acids. Germline lookup yields CDR1 KGHSH and CDR2 LQKENI. Trimming cost V 8 bases and J 6 bases, with 16 bases left between them. CDR3 protein: CASRRTESNGYTF. In DNA form, the CDR3 reads TGTGCCAGCCGCCGGACTGAATCCAATGGCTACACCTTC.

The chain has TRBV3-1 and TRBJ1-1; TRBD1 agrees at 7 bases. The CDR3 covers 14 residues. Germline values: CDR1 LGHDT, CDR2 YNNKEL (reference sequence). Trimming removed 8 bases from V and 1 base from J; junction bases left unmatched: 7. The CDR3 DNA is TGTGCCAGCCAAGATCACAGGGGGAACACTGAAGCTTTCTTT. Encoded protein: CASQDHRGNTEAFF.

This clonotype was counted ten times or more. The chain recombines TRBV7-2 with TRBJ2-5; D gene ambiguous. Germline CDR1 SGHTA, CDR2 FQGNSA. V was cut by 5 bases and J by 5 bases, with 18 bases left in between. The CDR3 covers 15 residues. The CDR3: CASSTRGGARETQYF. CDR3 nucleotides: TGTGCCAGCAGCACCCGAGGTGGCGCTCGCGAGACCCAGTACTTC.

This clonotype has ten or more counts. The rearrangement links TRBV5-1 to TRBJ1-2; D unresolved. V was pared by 4 bases and J by 6 bases, with 19 bases between. CDR3 length: 15 amino acids. Per germline, CDR1 SGHRS and CDR2 YFSETQ. The CDR3 DNA reads TGCGCCAGCAGCCTCACCCCGACGGATTGGGATGGCTACACCTTC. The encoded protein is CASSLTPTDWDGYTF. Supplemented by reference TRBV5-1 and TRBJ1-2, the full variable domain reads KAGVTQTPRYLIKTRGQQVTLSCSPISGHRSVSWYQQTPGQGLQFLFEYFSETQRNKGNFPGRFSGRQFSNSRSEMNVSTLELGDSALYLCASSLTPTDWDGYTFGSGTRLTVV.

Ten or more counts support this clonotype. The chain recombines TRBV7-3 with TRBJ2-3; D gene unclear. Deletions cut 5 bases from V and 0 bases from J, with 12 bases between. CDR1 is SGHTA, CDR2 FQGTGA, per germline. This CDR3 comprises 15 residues. The CDR3 nucleotides read TGTGCCAGCAGCCTCGGCAGATATAGCACAGATACGCAGTATTTT. This codes for CASSLGRYSTDTQYF. Using reference TRBV7-3 and TRBJ2-3 for the parts outside the CDR3, the full variable domain is GAGVSQTPSNKVTEKGKYVELRCDPISGHTALYWYRQSLGQGPEFLIYFQGTGAADDSGLPNDRFFAVRPEGSVSTLKIQRTERGDSAVYLCASSLGRYSTDTQYFGPGTRLTVL.